The 2 T cell receptor beta chains below all came from one sample that was sequenced in a study of T cells expressing NK-cell markers. With the 5' RACE reads reprocessed, TCRdb shows one record per CDR3 protein and no DNA. This sample's clone table lists approximately 110,000 distinct CDR3 sequences. Sequencing was performed on blood T cells: a sorted CD56 or NKG2C T cell subset, CD4+ or CD8+ T cells, or bulk PBMC T cells (not recorded which). The source is a woman between 18 and 75 years old in good health.

V is TRBV7-8 and J is TRBJ2-1; the D call of TRBD2 rests on TCRdb alone, since no DNA is present to check it. The CDR3 totals 15 residues. Germline CDR1 and CDR2: SGHVS and FQNEAQ. The CDR3 spells CASSLVGGRINEQFF.

The genes are TRBV27 and TRBJ2-7; TCRdb's assignment of TRBD1 cannot be checked, as there is no DNA. The CDR3 extends over 15 amino acids. Germline V gene sequence: CDR1 MNHEY, CDR2 SMNVEV (reference sequence). The CDR3 region is CASSLTPGSAYEQYF.